A selection of T cell receptor beta chains follows, all from one sample in a study of T cell changes during pregnancy in multiple sclerosis. The repertoire was sequenced with immunoSEQ multiplex PCR; TCRdb's copy has only in-frame clones and lacks some. The table shows about 93,000 clones, with 92% occurring only once. Sequences were derived from peripheral blood, sampled after pregnancy. These receptors came from a female donor with multiple sclerosis, enrolled in a pregnancy study. CDR3s include the opening cysteine and the closing phenylalanine or tryptophan. A D gene is named only where the DNA matches it firmly. Expanded clones get a size class; other rows say once, few or many, or leave the size out.

j_call,v_call,d_call,clone_size,cdr3_nt,cdr3_aa
TRBJ1-1,TRBV5-6,TRBD1,-,TGTGCCAGCAGCTTGTTAAAAGGACAGGACCTGAACACTGAAGCTTTCTTT,CASSLLKGQDLNTEAFF
TRBJ1-4,TRBV7-9,TRBD1,-,TGTGCCAGCAGCTCGGGACAGGGAAATGAAAAACTGTTTTTT,CASSSGQGNEKLFF
TRBJ2-1,TRBV30,-,-,TGTGCCTGGAGTGTTTTTTACAGGGTAGCAAACAATGAGCAGTTCTTC,CAWSVFYRVANNEQFF
TRBJ2-7,TRBV5-1,TRBD1,-,TGCGCCAGCAGCTTCCACCATGCCCGGGACAGGGTACACGAGCAGTACTTC,CASSFHHARDRVHEQYF
TRBJ2-1,TRBV9,-,-,TGTGCCAGCAGTACCGGGACTCCTTACAATGAGCAGTTCTTC,CASSTGTPYNEQFF
TRBJ2-3,TRBV7-8,TRBD2,-,TGTGCCAGCAGACTAGCGACTAGCGGTGGAGATACGCAGTATTTT,CASRLATSGGDTQYF
TRBJ1-2,TRBV9,-,-,TGTGCCAGCAGCGTAGAATGGCGGGGCTACACCTTC,CASSVEWRGYTF
TRBJ1-5,TRBV5-3,-,-,TGTGCCAGAAGCTTCCCTGTTAGCAATCAGCCCCAGCATTTT,CARSFPVSNQPQHF
TRBJ2-3,TRBV5-4,TRBD2,-,TGTGCCAGCAGCTTGGCCGGGGGCGGGGGGTCCACAGATACGCAGTATTTT,CASSLAGGGGSTDTQYF
TRBJ1-4,TRBV5-4,-,-,TGTGCCAGCAGCTTGGACCTGGGGGCCGGAGAAAAACTGTTTTTT,CASSLDLGAGEKLFF
TRBJ2-1,TRBV10-3,TRBD2,-,TGTGCCATCAGTGGTCTAACCGGGACTAGCGTAGGTGAGCAGTTCTTC,CAISGLTGTSVGEQFF
TRBJ2-7,TRBV5-1,-,-,TGCGCCAGCAGCTTGGACAGGGTCCCATCCTACGAGCAGTACTTC,CASSLDRVPSYEQYF
TRBJ2-7,TRBV2,-,-,TGTGCCAGCAGTGCGGACAGCTACGAGCAGTACTTC,CASSADSYEQYF
TRBJ1-1,TRBV5-1,TRBD1,-,TGCGCCAGCAGCTTGGACGGGACAGGTGTAAAAGCTTTCTTT,CASSLDGTGVKAFF
TRBJ1-1,TRBV2,-,-,TGTGCCAGCAGTGGAACAGGTGAAGCTTTCTTT,CASSGTGEAFF
TRBJ2-1,TRBV29-1,TRBD2,-,TGCAGCGTTGAGGGGGGAGGGCAGGGACAGTTCTTC,CSVEGGGQGQFF
TRBJ1-2,TRBV4-1,-,-,TGCGCCAGCAGCCAAGATTCTCGGGGATTGTATGGCTACACCTTC,CASSQDSRGLYGYTF
TRBJ2-3,TRBV9,TRBD1,-,TGTGCCAGCAGGCTTGGGACAGGTAGCACAGATACGCAGTATTTT,CASRLGTGSTDTQYF
TRBJ1-1,TRBV7-2,-,-,TGTGCCAGCAGCCCTGAGAGGAACACTGAAGCTTTCTTT,CASSPERNTEAFF
TRBJ1-1,TRBV28,-,few,TGTGCCAGCAGTTCACAGGGGAACACTGAAGCTTTCTTT,CASSSQGNTEAFF
TRBJ2-7,TRBV11-2,-,-,TGTGCCAGCAGCTCAGATAAAATCTCCTACGAGCAGTACTTC,CASSSDKISYEQYF
TRBJ2-7,TRBV9,-,once,TGTGCCAGCAGCGGCCTGTCACAGGGTACGGAGCAGTACTTC,CASSGLSQGTEQYF
TRBJ1-5,TRBV19,-,-,TGTGCCAGTAGTGGAGGGAATCAGCCCCAGCATTTT,CASSGGNQPQHF
TRBJ2-7,TRBV6-5,TRBD2,-,TGTGCCAGCAGTTACCCTAGCGGGAGTTACTACGAGCAGTACTTC,CASSYPSGSYYEQYF
TRBJ2-6,TRBV19,TRBD1,-,TGTGCCAGTAGCAAACAGGGGCCGGGGGGGGCCAACGTCCTGACTTTC,CASSKQGPGGANVLTF
TRBJ1-1,TRBV4-1,-,-,TGCGCCAGCAGCCAAGAGGCCAGTGGAGTCACTGAAGCTTTCTTT,CASSQEASGVTEAFF
TRBJ1-3,TRBV5-1,-,-,TGCGCCAGCAGCCCCACCGGGTCTGGAAACACCATATATTTT,CASSPTGSGNTIYF
TRBJ1-1,TRBV6-5,TRBD1,-,TGTGCCAGCAGTTACTCCGACAGGGTATTTACTGAAGCTTTCTTT,CASSYSDRVFTEAFF
TRBJ1-2,TRBV5-6,-,-,TGTGCCAGCAGCATAACAGGACCGGGCGGCTACACCTTC,CASSITGPGGYTF